The 28 T cell receptor beta chains below were found in one sample sequenced in a study of cytomegalovirus exposure and HLA in healthy donors. Use of 60 Vbeta and 13 Jbeta primers characterized the PCR. Clones were sequenced by immunoSEQ multiplex PCR, and TCRdb holds only the in-frame ones, with some missing. The sample gives approximately 120,000 clones, about 80% of which show up once; over 2.5% is in the top ten. Sequencing was carried out using PBMCs. All receptors come from a woman between 50 and 59 years old in good health and CMV-seronegative.

This clone has a handful of counts. This chain connects TRBV27 to TRBJ2-7; possibly TRBD2 for D (5 bases). The CDR3 consists of 13 residues. Per the germline V gene, CDR1 is MNHEY and CDR2 is SMNVEV (reference sequence). The V end lost 3 bases, the J end lost 7 bases, and 13 bases lay between the germline ends. Here the CDR3 reads CASSFGGRDEQYF. DNA of the CDR3: TGTGCCAGCAGTTTTGGAGGCCGGGATGAGCAGTACTTC.

This clone came up a few times. This chain connects TRBV28 to TRBJ2-2, with a possible D match to TRBD2 (5 bases). The CDR3 has 18 residues. V gave up 1 base and J gave up 0 bases, with 15 bases separating them. Germline V gene sequence: CDR1 MDHEN, CDR2 SYDVKM. CDR3 region: CASSLLVSRRANTGELFF. The CDR3 bases are TGTGCCAGCAGTTTATTGGTCAGTAGGCGGGCGAACACCGGGGAGCTGTTTTTT. The full variable domain, its missing parts supplied by reference TRBV28 and TRBJ2-2, is DVKVTQSSRYLVKRTGEKVFLECVQDMDHENMFWYRQDPGLGLRLIYFSYDVKMKEKGDIPEGYSVSREKKERFSLILESASTNQTSMYLCASSLLVSRRANTGELFFGEGSRLTVL.

V usage is TRBV7-2 and J usage is TRBJ2-1, with 8 positions matching TRBD2. The CDR3 extends over 14 amino acids. Germline CDR1 reads SGHTA; CDR2 reads FQGNSA. V gave up 7 bases and J gave up 3 bases; unmatched junction bases: 5. In DNA, the CDR3 is TGTGCCAGCACCCGGACTAGCCACTACAATGAGCAGTTCTTC. Residues: CASTRTSHYNEQFF.

The J gene is TRBJ2-1, the V gene TRBV11-1, with D maybe TRBD2 (5 bases). Trimming took off 1 base at V and 5 bases at J, with 15 bases between the two ends. The CDR3 is made up of 16 amino acids. Germline V lookup: CDR1 SGHAT, CDR2 FQDESV (reference sequence). The CDR3 sequence: CASSLGWERGNNEQFF. The CDR3 DNA follows: TGTGCCAGCAGCTTAGGGTGGGAGAGAGGAAACAATGAGCAGTTCTTC.

The gene calls are TRBV2 and TRBJ1-5; 7 bases align to TRBD1. The CDR3 totals 15 residues. Looked up from germline, CDR1 is SNHLY and CDR2 is FYNNEI. Losses at the gene ends were 3 bases for V and 7 bases for J; bases not matched to a gene: 9. The CDR3 region has the DNA TGTGCCAGCAGTGAGCAGACAGGGTCCGGCCAGCCCCAGCATTTT. Its protein is CASSEQTGSGQPQHF.

The genes are TRBV27 and TRBJ1-1; D uncertain. The CDR3 length is 14 residues. Trimming took off 4 bases at V and 1 base at J, with 10 bases between the two ends. The germline gives CDR1 MNHEY, CDR2 SMNVEV (reference sequence). The DNA of the CDR3 is TGTGCCAGCAGTTCCCCCTTCCGGAACACTGAAGCTTTCTTT. Protein: CASSSPFRNTEAFF.

The chain carries TRBV30 and TRBJ2-7; no reliable D call. Germline-derived CDR1 and CDR2 are GTSNPN and SVGIG (reference sequence). The CDR3 is 13 amino acids. V lost 0 bases and J 1 base, leaving 7 bases between the germline ends. CDR3 sequence: CAWSVTSSYEQYF. DNA of the CDR3: TGTGCCTGGAGTGTAACCAGTTCCTACGAGCAGTACTTC.

The J gene is TRBJ2-1, the V gene TRBV5-1; TRBD2 agrees at 7 bases. V was clipped by 4 bases and J by 7 bases; unmatched bases: 5. This CDR3 comprises 13 residues. Germline V CDR1 and CDR2: SGHRS, YFSETQ. In nucleotides, the CDR3 is TGCGCCAGCAGCCGACGACTAGCAAATGAGCAGTTCTTC. Translation: CASSRRLANEQFF.

This chain links TRBV28 with TRBJ2-7, with 10 bases identical to TRBD1. This CDR3 contains 15 residues. J gave up 3 bases and V 5 bases, and 7 bases lay outside the gene matches. Germline V gene lookup returns CDR1 MDHEN and CDR2 SYDVKM. The CDR3 is CASSPWTGGDYEQYF. The CDR3 DNA is TGTGCCAGCAGTCCCTGGACAGGGGGGGACTACGAGCAGTACTTC. The full variable domain, in which reference TRBV28 and TRBJ2-7 provide the parts outside the CDR3, is DVKVTQSSRYLVKRTGEKVFLECVQDMDHENMFWYRQDPGLGLRLIYFSYDVKMKEKGDIPEGYSVSREKKERFSLILESASTNQTSMYLCASSPWTGGDYEQYFGPGTRLTVT.

V gene TRBV6-1 combines with J gene TRBJ2-2; 8 bases fit TRBD1. V dropped 2 bases and J dropped 7; count of bases not matched to a gene: 3. The CDR3 spans 14 residues. Germline-derived CDR1 and CDR2 are MNHNS and SASEGT. As DNA, the CDR3 is TGTGCCAGCAGTGAAATGACAGGGGTCGGGGAGCTGTTTTTT. Residues: CASSEMTGVGELFF.

V is TRBV7-3 and J is TRBJ2-1; 11 bases are shared with TRBD2. Germline CDR1 is SGHTA and CDR2 is FQGTGA. The trim removed 5 bases at V and 9 bases at J, leaving 6 bases unmatched. CDR3 length equals 14 residues. The CDR3 protein is CASSDGLAGVEQFF. CDR3 coding DNA: TGTGCCAGCAGCGACGGACTAGCGGGCGTTGAGCAGTTCTTC.

This clone was detected a few times. This rearrangement joins TRBV27 to TRBJ2-1; D unclear. CDR1 MNHEY and CDR2 SMNVEV come from the germline V gene (reference sequence). V was shortened by 6 bases and J by 8 bases, with 14 bases between the two germline ends. There are 13 residues in the CDR3. CDR3 protein: CASSYSRYYEQFF. For the CDR3, the DNA is TGTGCCAGCAGCTATTCTAGGTATTATGAGCAGTTCTTC.

The chain joins TRBV11-2 to TRBJ2-5, with D perhaps matching TRBD2 (5 bases). The CDR3 has 15 amino acids. Deletions cut 2 bases from V and 11 bases from J, with 21 bases between. Germline CDR1 is SGHAT and CDR2 is FQNNGV. The CDR3 DNA reads TGTGCCAGCAGCTTATTGGCAGTGGGAGTTCTGGAGCAGTACTTC. Translated, it gives CASSLLAVGVLEQYF.

The rearrangement joins TRBV28 to TRBJ2-4, with a possible D match to TRBD2 (5 bases). The CDR3 runs to 14 residues. Looked up from germline, CDR1 is MDHEN and CDR2 is SYDVKM. Trimming stripped 7 bases from V and 2 bases from J, with 12 bases between. The CDR3 region is CASNRSGSKNIQYF. The CDR3 nucleotides read TGTGCCAGCAACCGCTCGGGGTCCAAAAACATTCAGTACTTC.

This clone was counted a few times. The rearrangement uses TRBV6-6 and TRBJ1-2; D possibly corresponds to TRBD1 (5 bases). The V end lost 5 bases, the J end lost 5 bases, and 18 bases lay between the germline ends. CDR1 and CDR2 from the germline V gene are MNHNY and SVGAGI (reference sequence). The CDR3 has 15 residues. The CDR3 protein is CASSPSAGRTYGYTF. For the CDR3, the DNA is TGTGCCAGCAGTCCCTCTGCGGGACGAACATATGGCTACACCTTC.

This clone was recorded only once. This chain connects TRBV28 to TRBJ2-2; a weak D match, TRBD2 (6 bases). Germline CDR1 MDHEN, CDR2 SYDVKM. The germline V and J ends were trimmed by 1 base and 3 bases, with 9 bases remaining between them. The CDR3 consists of 15 residues. The DNA for the CDR3 is TGTGCCAGCAGTTTATTAGCGGCCTACACCGGGGAGCTGTTTTTT. It is translated as CASSLLAAYTGELFF.

This sequence joins TRBV12-2 and TRBJ2-3; TRBD2 is taken as the D call from the table, unchecked against the DNA. TRBV12-2 is an annotated pseudogene. CDR3 length: 17 amino acids. The CDR3 coding sequence is TGTGCAAGTCGCTTAGAGGGGAGCGGGAGGGACACAGATACGCAGTATTTT. This sequence encodes CASRLEGSGRDTDTQYF.

This rearrangement joins TRBV7-9 to TRBJ1-1, with 7 bases that match TRBD1. The ends lost 6 bases at V and 5 bases at J; junction bases unmatched: 18. Germline V gene data show CDR1 as SEHNR and CDR2 as FQNEAQ (reference sequence). There are 17 residues in the CDR3. CDR3 sequence (DNA): TGTGCCAGCAGAATGGGTTCCGCCGGGACAGAGGGAACTGAAGCTTTCTTT. Amino acid sequence: CASRMGSAGTEGTEAFF.

The gene calls are TRBV7-2 and TRBJ1-5; D is possibly TRBD1 (5 bases). CDR1 is SGHTA and CDR2 is FQGNSA in the germline V gene. V lost 5 bases and J lost 7, with 12 bases in between. CDR3 length: 13 residues. The CDR3 nucleotides are TGTGCCAGCAGCGGCTCAGGGAAACAGCCCCAGCATTTT. Protein: CASSGSGKQPQHF.

The chain is built from TRBV9 and TRBJ2-1; 13 bases line up with TRBD2. CDR3 length: 19 residues. Germline V gene sequence: CDR1 SGDLS, CDR2 YYNGEE. The V and J ends lost 4 bases and 2 bases, in that order; junction bases with no gene match: 12. The CDR3 here is CASSLQTGTSGIPYNEQFF. As DNA, the CDR3 is TGTGCCAGCAGCTTGCAAACCGGGACTAGCGGGATACCCTACAATGAGCAGTTCTTC.

The chain joins TRBV7-2 to TRBJ1-1, with a weak D call TRBD1 (6 bases). The length of the CDR3 is 15 residues. V lost 1 base, J lost 7 bases, and 16 bases lay in between. Germline V gene lookup returns CDR1 SGHTA and CDR2 FQGNSA. CDR3 sequence reads: CASSLEGAGAIEAFF. The CDR3 DNA is TGTGCCAGCAGCTTAGAAGGTGCAGGGGCGATTGAAGCTTTCTTT.

The chain employs TRBV9 and TRBJ2-5; maybe TRBD2 (5 bases). The CDR3 is 13 residues long. CDR1 SGDLS and CDR2 YYNGEE come from the germline V gene. The V and J ends lost 5 bases and 5 bases respectively, with 13 bases between them. The CDR3 is CASSGRGFETQYF. The CDR3 bases are TGTGCCAGCAGTGGCCGGGGATTCGAGACCCAGTACTTC.

This clone was detected a few times. J is TRBJ1-5 and V is TRBV6-6; D is uncertain. CDR1 is MNHNY, CDR2 SVGAGI, per germline (reference sequence). This CDR3 region has 15 residues. Trimming removed 6 bases from V and 0 bases from J, with 12 bases in between. The CDR3 nucleotides read TGTGCCAGCAGGTGGGCAGGCTTTAGCAATCAGCCCCAGCATTTT. It specifies CASRWAGFSNQPQHF.

This rearrangement joins TRBV5-5 to TRBJ2-1; 7 nucleotides agree with TRBD1. V dropped 4 bases and J dropped 10; count of bases not matched to a gene: 8. The V gene's germline CDR1 is SGHKS and CDR2 YYEKEE (reference sequence). The CDR3 length is 13 residues. CDR3 region: CASSGIEQGEQFF. The DNA of the CDR3 is TGTGCCAGCAGCGGAATTGAACAGGGGGAGCAGTTCTTC.

This clone was seen only a few times. V is TRBV27 and J is TRBJ2-6; D may be TRBD2 (6 bases). V was pared by 3 bases and J by 1 base, with 13 bases between. The CDR3 is 17 amino acids. Germline assignment: CDR1 MNHEY and CDR2 SMNVEV (reference sequence). CDR3 in DNA: TGTGCCAGCAGTTTTTCCGGGACTCCTTCTGGGGCCAACGTCCTGACTTTC. Residues: CASSFSGTPSGANVLTF.

In nucleotides, the CDR3 is TGTGCCAGCAGCACCCCGGGGGGGGTCACTGAAGCTTTCTTT. This codes for CASSTPGGVTEAFF. The rearrangement links TRBV5-6 to TRBJ1-1, with a possible D match to TRBD1 (5 bases). The V end lost 4 bases, the J end lost 4 bases, and 14 bases lay between the germline ends. The CDR3 covers 14 residues. The germline V gene encodes CDR1 SGHDT and CDR2 YYEEEE.

This clone has only a few counts. This chain joins TRBV6-5 and TRBJ1-2, with TRBD1 identical over 9 bases. The CDR3 is 14 amino acids. V shed 6 bases and J 4 bases; nucleotides not matched to a gene: 6. Germline V lookup: CDR1 MNHEY, CDR2 SVGAGI. The CDR3 DNA follows: TGTGCCAGCAGCAGCTACAGGGGGCCCTATGGCTACACCTTC. Translated, it gives CASSSYRGPYGYTF.

The chain employs TRBV6-6 and TRBJ2-7; maybe TRBD1 (5 bases). CDR1 MNHNY and CDR2 SVGAGI come from the germline V gene (reference sequence). This CDR3 comprises 12 residues. Trimming left V 4 bases short and J 4 bases short, with 8 bases between. The CDR3, as DNA: TGTGCCAGCAGTTCCCAGGGTTACGAGCAGTACTTC. Translating gives CASSSQGYEQYF.